The clone carrying this TCR beta chain was counted many times. The antigen is unknown. These data belong to a study of T cells after yellow fever vaccination. Overall study context: It was SMART-Seq v4 Ultra Low Input that prepared the fractions with low cell numbers.

MiXCR was run by TCRdb on the 5' RACE reads, yielding one entry per CDR3 protein. The table has about 130,000 distinct CDR3 sequences, approximately 8.4% seen once; the top ten hold almost 40%. Findings and caveats of the study: Subsequent to the booster, the majority of primary-vaccination clones reappeared (approximately 95% CD4, approximately 90% CD8).

The sequence was collected from a man aged 18 to 29 who received the YFV17D yellow fever vaccine. The sequences come from CD8+ T cells sorted from PBMCs, collected on the day of the yellow fever booster vaccination.

The DNA of the CDR3 is TGCGCCAGCAGCTCCCACGATCCCCGGGGGGGATACAATGAGCAGTTCTTC. Translation gives CASSSHDPRGGYNEQFF. The rearrangement joins TRBV5-1 to TRBJ2-1; 8 bases fit TRBD2. V shed 3 bases, J shed 4 bases, and the junction held 12 bases outside the gene matches. This CDR3 has 17 residues. CDR1 is SGHRS, CDR2 YFSETQ, per germline.